The 8 T cell receptor beta chains reported below all come from one sample, sequenced in a study of blood T cell repertoires in COVID-19. The assay was immunoSEQ multiplex PCR, and TCRdb's table has in-frame clones only and misses some. The profile shows about 300,000 clones, roughly 91% of them singletons. The source material was PBMCs or T cells enriched from blood (not recorded which). All receptors come from a woman in her forties or fifties who had been exposed to COVID-19.

CDR3 region: CASSRQTYEQFF. The CDR3 DNA follows: TGTGCCAGCAGCCGACAGACCTATGAGCAGTTCTTC. This sequence joins TRBV7-9 and TRBJ2-1, with D possibly matching TRBD1 (5 bases). This CDR3 is built from 12 residues. Germline V gives CDR1 SEHNR, CDR2 FQNEAQ (reference sequence). V lost 5 bases and J lost 8, with 10 bases in between.

The V gene is TRBV19, the J gene TRBJ1-2; tentative D call: TRBD1 (5 bases). V lost 0 bases to trimming and J lost 5 bases, with 10 bases between them. This CDR3 is built from 14 residues. In germline, CDR1 is LNHDA, CDR2 SQIVND (reference sequence). This chain's CDR3 is CASSIEGRSYGYTF. DNA for the CDR3: TGTGCCAGTAGTATAGAGGGGCGTAGTTATGGCTACACCTTC. The whole variable domain, filled in from reference TRBV19 and TRBJ1-2, reads DGGITQSPKYLFRKEGQNVTLSCEQNLNHDAMYWYRQDPGQGLRLIYYSQIVNDFQKGDIAEGYSVSREKKESFPLTVTSAQKNPTAFYLCASSIEGRSYGYTFGSGTRLTVV.

The rearrangement links TRBV29-1 to TRBJ2-3; 8 positions match TRBD2. Trimming cost V 5 bases and J 1 base; bases outside gene matches: 8. The germline gives CDR1 SQVTM, CDR2 ANQGSEA. The CDR3 consists of 15 residues. The CDR3 bases are TGCAGCGTTCCCAGCGGGGGAGGCGGCACAGATACGCAGTATTTT. Translating it yields CSVPSGGGGTDTQYF.

This chain connects TRBV18 to TRBJ2-3; 11 bases are a match to TRBD1. Germline trimming cut 5 bases from V and 3 bases from J; bases unmatched to any gene: 4. Germline V gives CDR1 KGHSH, CDR2 LQKENI. The CDR3 is 15 amino acids. The DNA for the CDR3 is TGTGCCAGCTCATCCGGGACAGGGGGAACAGATACGCAGTATTTT. Translated, it gives CASSSGTGGTDTQYF.

This clone has a single count. V gene TRBV27 combines with J gene TRBJ1-3; 8 positions match TRBD1. Per germline, CDR1 MNHEY and CDR2 SMNVEV (reference sequence). The CDR3 runs to 19 residues. Unmatched junction bases numbered 11, after V lost 0 bases and J lost 1 base. In DNA, the CDR3 is TGTGCCAGCAGTTTATCGCCTCCCATCCAGGGGGCTTCTGGAAACACCATATATTTT. It specifies CASSLSPPIQGASGNTIYF.

This chain uses TRBV7-8 with TRBJ2-7; maybe TRBD1 (6 bases). CDR1 and CDR2 from the germline V gene are SGHVS and FQNEAQ. The CDR3 covers 14 residues. The ends were cut back, 3 bases at V and 5 bases at J, with 14 bases in the middle. The CDR3 spells CASSFKNRAHEQYF. The CDR3, as DNA: TGTGCCAGCAGCTTTAAGAACAGGGCCCACGAGCAGTACTTC.

The V and J genes are TRBV28 and TRBJ2-7, with D possibly TRBD1 on 6 matching bases. The germline gives CDR1 MDHEN, CDR2 SYDVKM. The CDR3 is 14 amino acids. V dropped 4 bases and J dropped 4 bases, with 14 bases sitting between them. The CDR3 nucleotides read TGTGCCAGCAGTTCCCCCGGGACAAATTACGAGCAGTACTTC. The encoded protein is CASSSPGTNYEQYF.

This clone appeared a single time. This chain joins TRBV4-2 and TRBJ1-4; 7 positions agree with TRBD1. The germline V gene has CDR1 LGHNA and CDR2 YNFKEQ. V shed 4 bases and J 4 bases; nucleotides not matched to a gene: 9. CDR3 length equals 16 residues. CDR3 sequence (DNA): TGTGCCAGCAGCCCCAGACTACAGGGGTTTAATGAAAAACTGTTTTTT. Protein sequence: CASSPRLQGFNEKLFF.